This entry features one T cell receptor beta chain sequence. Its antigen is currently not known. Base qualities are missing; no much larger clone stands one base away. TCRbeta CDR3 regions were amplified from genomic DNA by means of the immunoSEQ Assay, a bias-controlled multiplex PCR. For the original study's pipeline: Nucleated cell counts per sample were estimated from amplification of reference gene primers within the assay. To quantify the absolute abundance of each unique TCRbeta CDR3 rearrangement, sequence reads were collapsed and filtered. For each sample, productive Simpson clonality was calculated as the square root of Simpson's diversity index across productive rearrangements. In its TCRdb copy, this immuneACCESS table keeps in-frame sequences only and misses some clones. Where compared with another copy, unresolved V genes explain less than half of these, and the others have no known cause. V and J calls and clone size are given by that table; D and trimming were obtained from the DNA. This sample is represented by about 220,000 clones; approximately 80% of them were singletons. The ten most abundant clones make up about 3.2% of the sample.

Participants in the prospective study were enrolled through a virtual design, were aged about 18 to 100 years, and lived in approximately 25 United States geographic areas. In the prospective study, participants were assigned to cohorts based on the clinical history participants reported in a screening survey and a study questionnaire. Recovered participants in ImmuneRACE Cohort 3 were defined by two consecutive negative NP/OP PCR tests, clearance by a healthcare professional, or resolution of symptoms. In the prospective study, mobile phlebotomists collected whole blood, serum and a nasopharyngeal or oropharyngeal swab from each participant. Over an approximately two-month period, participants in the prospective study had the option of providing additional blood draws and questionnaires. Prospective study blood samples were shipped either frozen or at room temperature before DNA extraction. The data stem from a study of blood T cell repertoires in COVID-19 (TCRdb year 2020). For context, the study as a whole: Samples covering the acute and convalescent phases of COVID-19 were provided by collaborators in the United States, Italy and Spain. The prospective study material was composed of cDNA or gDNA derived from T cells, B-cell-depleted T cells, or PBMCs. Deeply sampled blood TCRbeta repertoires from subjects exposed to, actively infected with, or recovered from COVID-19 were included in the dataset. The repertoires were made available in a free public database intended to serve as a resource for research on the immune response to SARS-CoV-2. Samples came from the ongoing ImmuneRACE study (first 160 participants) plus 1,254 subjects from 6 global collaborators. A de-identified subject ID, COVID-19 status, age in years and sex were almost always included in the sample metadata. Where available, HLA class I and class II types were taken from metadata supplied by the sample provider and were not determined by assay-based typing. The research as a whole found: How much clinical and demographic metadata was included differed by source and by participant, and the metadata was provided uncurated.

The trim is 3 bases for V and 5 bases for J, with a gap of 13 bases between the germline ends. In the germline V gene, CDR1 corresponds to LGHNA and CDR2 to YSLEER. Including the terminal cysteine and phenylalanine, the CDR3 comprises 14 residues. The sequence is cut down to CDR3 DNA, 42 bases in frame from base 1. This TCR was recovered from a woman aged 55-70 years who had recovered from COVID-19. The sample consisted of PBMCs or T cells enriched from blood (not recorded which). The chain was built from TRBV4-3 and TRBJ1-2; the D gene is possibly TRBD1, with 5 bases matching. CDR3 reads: CASSQEGFRYGYTF. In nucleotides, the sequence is TGCGCCAGCAGCCAGGAGGGGTTTCGATATGGCTACACCTTC.